Given below is one T cell receptor beta chain in context. A deep-level run was used for the assay. Only in-frame clones appear in the TCRdb table, and some are missing; sequencing was by immunoSEQ multiplex PCR. This table has some 2,500,000 clones, under 95% appearing once. The data originate from a study of shared clonotypes between healthy human individuals. V dropped 4 bases and J dropped 0; count of bases not matched to a gene: 3. This CDR3 has 15 amino acids. Germline V gene sequence: CDR1 SGHAT, CDR2 FQNNGV. Sequenced: naive CD4+ T cells from PBMCs. The subset was: CD45RA+ positively selected. The clonotype was recovered from a man younger than 35 in good health. Some clones in this sample may be carry-over from other donors' samples. The gene calls are TRBV11-2 and TRBJ2-1; 7 nucleotides agree with TRBD2. CDR3 sequence reads: CASSSGLVSYNEQFF. As DNA, the CDR3 is TGTGCCAGCAGCTCAGGACTAGTCTCCTACAATGAGCAGTTCTTC.